The 14 T cell receptor beta chains below all came from one sample that was sequenced in a study of neoadjuvant anti-PD-1 for oral cavity cancer. Time point denoted: after neoadjuvant nivolumab, at surgical resection. The assay was immunoSEQ multiplex PCR, and TCRdb's table has in-frame clones only and misses some. The sample consists of more than 13,000 clones, approximately 72% of them appearing once. Here the sequenced sample was PBMCs, taken after nivolumab (anti-PD-1) treatment. These receptors all stem from a person aged 40 to 85 with oral cavity squamous cell carcinoma.

The CDR3 region is CASSYGRGAEAFF. Written as DNA, the CDR3 is TGTGCCAGCAGTTACGGGAGGGGGGCTGAAGCTTTCTTT. The V and J genes are TRBV6-5 and TRBJ1-1; tentative D call: TRBD1 (6 bases). This CDR3 is built from 13 residues. The V and J ends lost 2 bases and 6 bases respectively, with 10 bases between them. Per the germline V gene, CDR1 is MNHEY and CDR2 is SVGAGI.

The J gene is TRBJ2-3, the V gene TRBV27; D call uncertain. V was clipped by 5 bases and J by 7 bases, with 16 bases between them. This CDR3 spans 14 amino acids. Germline values: CDR1 MNHEY, CDR2 SMNVEV (reference sequence). The CDR3 coding sequence is TGTGCCAGCAGTCCTTCGCCATTCCAGAATACGCAGTATTTT. This encodes CASSPSPFQNTQYF.

This clone was detected once. The rearrangement uses TRBV6-5 and TRBJ2-5; TRBD2 matches 7 bases. J was trimmed by 4 bases and V by 8 bases; bases with no gene match: 4. CDR3 length: 12 amino acids. From germline, CDR1 is MNHEY and CDR2 SVGAGI. The CDR3 here is CASQTSRETQYF. The DNA of the CDR3 is TGTGCCAGCCAGACTAGCAGAGAGACCCAGTACTTC.

The chain has TRBV2 and TRBJ1-2; a possible D gene is TRBD1 (5 bases). V was pared by 4 bases and J by 0 bases, with 9 bases between. The germline V gene encodes CDR1 SNHLY and CDR2 FYNNEI. The CDR3 spans 14 residues. CDR3 in DNA: TGTGCCAGCAGTGCGACAGTGACTAACTATGGCTACACCTTC. Amino acid sequence: CASSATVTNYGYTF.

The chain links TRBV6-5 to TRBJ1-5; perhaps TRBD1 as D (6 bases). The germline CDR1 and CDR2 sequences are MNHEY and SVGAGI. The CDR3 totals 14 residues. Trimming pared 3 bases from V and 13 bases from J, leaving 19 bases between. This CDR3 is CASSYVAGDMVQHF. CDR3 nucleotide sequence: TGTGCCAGCAGTTATGTGGCAGGGGATATGGTACAGCATTTT.

V and J are TRBV2 and TRBJ2-1; the match to TRBD2 covers 8 bases. The CDR3 consists of 14 residues. Germline V gives CDR1 SNHLY, CDR2 FYNNEI. Losses at the gene ends were 4 bases for V and 5 bases for J; bases not matched to a gene: 4. CDR3 sequence reads: CASSGLARNNEQFF. DNA of the CDR3: TGTGCCAGCAGTGGACTAGCGAGGAACAATGAGCAGTTCTTC.

The CDR3 here is CASTTAGGPLVEQFF. CDR3 sequence (DNA): TGTGCCAGCACTACCGCGGGAGGGCCTTTGGTTGAGCAGTTCTTC. V and J are TRBV6-6 and TRBJ2-1; 9 bases line up with TRBD2. Germline CDR1 reads MNHNY; CDR2 reads SVGAGI (reference sequence). V lost 7 bases to trimming and J lost 9 bases; unmatched junction nucleotides: 13. This CDR3 has 15 amino acids.

This clone was observed a few times. As DNA, the CDR3 is TGCGCCAGCAGCCAGGGACAGGGGGCGGACATCCTCTCTGCGAGAAACACCATATATTTT. It specifies CASSQGQGADILSARNTIYF. The chain couples TRBV4-1 to TRBJ1-3, with TRBD1 matching over 12 bases. This CDR3 has 20 residues. Germline V gene lookup returns CDR1 MGHRA and CDR2 YSYEKL. V lost 3 bases, J lost 5 bases, and 17 bases stayed unmatched.

V gene TRBV11-1 combines with J gene TRBJ2-7, with no clear D. V shed 2 bases and J shed 2 bases, with 4 bases lying between them. CDR1 and CDR2 (germline): SGHAT, FQDESV (reference sequence). This CDR3 region has 12 residues. The CDR3 DNA sequence: TGTGCCAGCAGCTTATCCCCCTACGAGCAGTACTTC. Encoded protein: CASSLSPYEQYF.

The rearrangement joins TRBV19 to TRBJ2-6; D might be TRBD2 (6 bases). CDR1 is LNHDA, CDR2 SQIVND, per germline (reference sequence). The CDR3 runs to 15 residues. V shed 7 bases and J shed 4 bases, with 14 bases lying between them. The CDR3 region is CASIPRGFGANVLTF. CDR3 coding DNA: TGTGCCAGTATACCCCGGGGGTTCGGGGCCAACGTCCTGACTTTC.

The chain carries TRBV4-1 and TRBJ2-5; TRBD2 is a possible D gene (5 bases). The CDR3 has 13 residues. V gave up 6 bases and J gave up 4 bases, with 12 bases separating them. The germline V gene has CDR1 MGHRA and CDR2 YSYEKL. CDR3 DNA sequence: TGCGCCAGCAGGGGCGGGTCCGTAGAGACCCAGTACTTC. Translation: CASRGGSVETQYF.

The chain carries TRBV6-5 and TRBJ2-7; 9 bases match TRBD2. The V and J ends lost 3 bases and 2 bases, in that order; junction bases with no gene match: 8. Germline V lookup: CDR1 MNHEY, CDR2 SVGAGI. The CDR3 length is 16 residues. The DNA for the CDR3 is TGTGCCAGCAGTTATTCTGTAGCGGGAGACCCCTACGAGCAGTACTTC. It is translated as CASSYSVAGDPYEQYF.

J is TRBJ2-1 and V is TRBV19, with TRBD2 identical over 7 bases. The CDR3 is made up of 13 amino acids. The V segment lost 8 bases and the J segment 4 bases; nucleotides outside the gene matches: 5. Per the germline V gene, CDR1 is LNHDA and CDR2 is SQIVND (reference sequence). The CDR3 reads CASSGTMYNEQFF. For the CDR3, the DNA is TGTGCCAGTTCCGGGACTATGTACAATGAGCAGTTCTTC.

This rearrangement joins TRBV4-2 to TRBJ2-7; 10 bases align to TRBD2. CDR3 length: 16 amino acids. J gave up 3 bases and V 0 bases, and 5 bases lay outside the gene matches. Germline values: CDR1 LGHNA, CDR2 YNFKEQ. This CDR3 is CASSQEILAGVYEQYF. The CDR3 DNA reads TGTGCCAGCAGCCAAGAGATTCTAGCGGGAGTCTACGAGCAGTACTTC.